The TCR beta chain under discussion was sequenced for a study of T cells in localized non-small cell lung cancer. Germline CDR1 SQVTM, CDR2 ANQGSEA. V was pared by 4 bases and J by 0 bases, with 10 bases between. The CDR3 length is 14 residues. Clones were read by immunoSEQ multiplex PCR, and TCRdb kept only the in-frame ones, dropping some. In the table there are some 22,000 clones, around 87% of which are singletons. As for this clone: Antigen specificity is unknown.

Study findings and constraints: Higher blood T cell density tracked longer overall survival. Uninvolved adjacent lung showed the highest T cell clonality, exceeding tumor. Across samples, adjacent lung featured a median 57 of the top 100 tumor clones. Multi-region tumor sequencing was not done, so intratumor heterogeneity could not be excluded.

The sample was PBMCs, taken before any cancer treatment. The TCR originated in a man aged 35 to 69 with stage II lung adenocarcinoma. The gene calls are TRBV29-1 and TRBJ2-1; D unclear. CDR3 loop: CSVAVGISYNEQFF. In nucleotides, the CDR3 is TGCAGCGTTGCGGTTGGGATCTCCTACAATGAGCAGTTCTTC.